This TCR beta chain was sequenced for a study of T cell responses to AZD1222 COVID-19 vaccine. Clones were read by immunoSEQ multiplex PCR, and TCRdb kept only the in-frame ones, dropping some. There are 110,000 to 150,000 clones in the sample; 80% to 90% occur only once, and nearly 3.5% lies in the top ten. The CDR3 consists of 14 residues. V gave up 6 bases and J gave up 0 bases, with 6 bases separating them. From germline, CDR1 is SNHLY and CDR2 FYNNEI. Specimen: peripheral blood, collected on day 0 of AZD1222 vaccination. This chain joins TRBV2 and TRBJ1-6; D not certain. The receptor was isolated from an adult in good health. The CDR3 sequence: CASREISYNSPLHF. The CDR3 region has the DNA TGTGCCAGCAGGGAAATCTCCTATAATTCACCCCTCCACTTT.